This record concerns one T cell receptor beta chain sequence. CDR3 size: 14 residues. Trimming left V 0 bases short and J 7 bases short, with 10 bases between. Germline loops: CDR1 SGHDT, CDR2 YYEEEE. As originally analysed: Quantification of nucleated cells was approximated via reference gene primer amplification. Here immunoSEQ multiplex PCR was the method, and the copy in TCRdb shows in-frame clones only, minus some. V, J and clone size were drawn from that table, and D and trimming were deduced from the DNA. The sample lists 9,500 to 12,000 clones, 80% to 90% occurring once. The entry originates in a study of blood T cell repertoires in COVID-19. Study-wide background: Sites across the United States, Italy and Spain contributed samples from acute and convalescent COVID-19. T cells, B-cell-depleted T cells, or PBMCs supplied cDNA or gDNA.

This clonotype originated in a human donor in a cohort sampled during active COVID-19. V gene TRBV5-6 combines with J gene TRBJ1-4, with a tentative D call TRBD1 (6 bases). Sequencing was done on a sample of peripheral blood. The CDR3 DNA reads as TGTGCCAGCAGCTTGGACAGGGAATTTGAAAAACTGTTTTTT. Its protein product is CASSLDREFEKLFF.